The next 6 T cell receptor beta chains were all read from a single sample in a study of blood T cell repertoires in COVID-19. The assay was immunoSEQ multiplex PCR, and TCRdb's table has in-frame clones only and misses some. This table holds 200,000 to 250,000 clones, around 86% found once. Specimen: peripheral blood. Source of these receptors: a woman between 50 and 59 years old with COVID-19, enrolled during active disease.

The chain is built from TRBV5-1 and TRBJ1-4; 7 positions match TRBD1. CDR1 and CDR2 from the germline V gene are SGHRS and YFSETQ. CDR3 size: 15 residues. Trimming at V came to 4 bases and at J to 3 bases, leaving 6 bases not matched to a gene. CDR3: CASSTRTGSNEKLFF. DNA of the CDR3: TGCGCCAGCAGCACAAGGACAGGTTCTAATGAAAAACTGTTTTTT.

The gene calls are TRBV18 and TRBJ2-6, with unresolved D. The CDR3 covers 15 residues. Germline V gene data show CDR1 as KGHSH and CDR2 as LQKENI. Trimming removed 3 bases at V and 0 bases at J, with 6 bases between. This CDR3 is CASSPAGSGANVLTF. In nucleotides, the CDR3 is TGTGCCAGCTCACCGGCAGGCTCTGGGGCCAACGTCCTGACTTTC. The whole variable domain, filled in from reference TRBV18 and TRBJ2-6, reads NAGVMQNPRHLVRRRGQEARLRCSPMKGHSHVYWYRQLPEEGLKFMVYLQKENIIDESGMPKERFSAEFPKEGPSILRIQQVVRGDSAAYFCASSPAGSGANVLTFGAGSRLTVL.

The chain combines TRBV7-7 with TRBJ2-2; 7 bases map to TRBD1. The CDR3 sequence is 14 residues long. Germline V gives CDR1 SSHAT, CDR2 FNYEAQ (reference sequence). With V trimmed by 6 bases and J by 4 bases, 5 bases remained unmatched. For the CDR3, the DNA is TGTGCCAGCAGTAGGGGGCTGGGCACCGGGGAGCTGTTTTTT. Protein: CASSRGLGTGELFF.

The rearrangement links TRBV6-5 to TRBJ2-7; 11 positions agree with TRBD2. Trimming at V came to 8 bases and at J to 3 bases, leaving 6 bases not matched to a gene. Germline CDR1 reads MNHEY; CDR2 reads SVGAGI. This CDR3 region has 14 residues. CDR3 sequence reads: CASRLAGGHYEQYV. Written as DNA, the CDR3 is TGTGCCAGCCGGCTAGCGGGGGGCCACTACGAGCAGTACGTC.

This clone has only one observation. V and J are TRBV6-5 and TRBJ1-5; D is uncertain. Germline CDR1 and CDR2: MNHEY and SVGAGI. Trimming took 6 bases from V and 5 from J, leaving 17 bases between them. CDR3 length: 15 amino acids. This chain's CDR3 is CASSGLGGRYQPQHF. The CDR3 DNA reads as TGTGCCAGCAGCGGCCTCGGTGGGCGTTATCAGCCCCAGCATTTT.

The chain joins TRBV6-5 to TRBJ2-7; 8 nucleotides line up with TRBD1. This CDR3 has 15 residues. Per germline, CDR1 MNHEY and CDR2 SVGAGI. V dropped 5 bases and J dropped 2; count of bases not matched to a gene: 8. The CDR3 DNA reads as TGTGCCAGCAGTCGGGACCGGGACAGGCCCTACGAGCAGTACTTC. Translation gives CASSRDRDRPYEQYF.